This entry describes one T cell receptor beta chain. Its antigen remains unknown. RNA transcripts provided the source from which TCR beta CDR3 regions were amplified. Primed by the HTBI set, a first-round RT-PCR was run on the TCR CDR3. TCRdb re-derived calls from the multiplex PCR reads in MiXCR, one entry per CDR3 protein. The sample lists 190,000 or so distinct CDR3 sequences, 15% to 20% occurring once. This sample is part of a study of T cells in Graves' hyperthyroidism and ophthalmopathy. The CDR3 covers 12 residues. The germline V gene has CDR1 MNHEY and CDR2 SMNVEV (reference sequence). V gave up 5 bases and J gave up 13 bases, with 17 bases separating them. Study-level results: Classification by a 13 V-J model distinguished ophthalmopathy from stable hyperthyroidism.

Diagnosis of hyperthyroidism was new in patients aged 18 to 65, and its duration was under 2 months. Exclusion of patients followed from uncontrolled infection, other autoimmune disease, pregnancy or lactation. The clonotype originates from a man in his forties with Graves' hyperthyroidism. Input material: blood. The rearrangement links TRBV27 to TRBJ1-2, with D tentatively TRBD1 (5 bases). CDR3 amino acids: CASSPGTQTSTF. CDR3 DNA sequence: TGTGCCAGCAGTCCCGGGACGCAGACATCCACCTTC.